A selection of T cell receptor beta chains follows, all from one sample in a study of identical twins. TCRdb itself ran the 5' RACE reads through MiXCR, one entry per CDR3 protein. Of under 250,000 distinct CDR3 sequences in the sample, 6% to 9% were seen once. The same sample was also used in a study of yellow fever vaccine responses in identical twins.

Sequenced sample: memory (CD45RO+) T cells sorted from blood. The receptors here all came from a woman between 18 and 29 years old in good health. The CDR3 runs from the conserved cysteine through the conserved F or W. D genes are given only for firm matches. Some rows mark clone size as missing; the rest say once, few, many or name a class of expanded clone.

d_gene	len	abundance	j_gene	v_gene	CDR3aa	CDR3nt
TRBD2	15	many	TRBJ2-1	TRBV20-1	CSARSPSGGASEQFF	TGCAGTGCTAGATCCCCTAGCGGGGGGGCCAGTGAGCAGTTCTTC
TRBD2	15	many	TRBJ2-7	TRBV7-6	CASSPWTSGSYEQYF	TGTGCCAGCAGCCCTTGGACTAGCGGGAGCTACGAGCAGTACTTC
-	14	-	TRBJ1-2	TRBV5-4	CASSLDSSNYGYTF	TGTGCCAGCAGCTTGGACAGTTCTAACTATGGCTACACCTTC
-	14	few	TRBJ1-1	TRBV7-2	CASSRPVDGAEAFF	TGTGCCAGCAGCCGCCCGGTGGACGGCGCTGAAGCTTTCTTT
-	13	few	TRBJ2-5	TRBV28	CASSLYNGETQYF	TGTGCCAGCAGTTTATATAATGGGGAGACCCAGTACTTC
-	15	many	TRBJ2-2	TRBV12-3/TRBV12-4	CASSLLAEHTGELFF	TGTGCCAGCAGTTTATTAGCGGAGCACACCGGGGAGCTGTTTTTT
-	13	-	TRBJ1-6	TRBV2	CASRPAGDSPLHF	TGTGCCAGCAGGCCAGCGGGGGATTCACCCCTCCACTTT
-	12	many	TRBJ2-1	TRBV9	CASSLAVSEQFF	TGTGCCAGCAGCCTGGCAGTTAGTGAGCAGTTCTTC
TRBD1	15	-	TRBJ2-1	TRBV30	CAWSSGQGEAAEQFF	TGTGCCTGGAGTTCGGGACAGGGGGAAGCGGCTGAGCAGTTCTTC
-	17	many	TRBJ2-3	TRBV27	CASSLGVSWPGTDTQYF	TGTGCCAGCAGTTTGGGAGTCAGCTGGCCGGGCACAGATACGCAGTATTTT
TRBD1	16	many	TRBJ2-6	TRBV27	CASSWGQHSGANVLTF	TGTGCCAGTTCGTGGGGACAGCACTCTGGGGCCAACGTCCTGACTTTC
-	15	-	TRBJ2-3	TRBV9	CASSVGGAVTDTQYF	TGTGCCAGCAGCGTAGGGGGGGCAGTAACAGATACGCAGTATTTT
-	16	many	TRBJ2-3	TRBV7-9	CASSLGSGSFTDTQYF	TGTGCCAGCAGCTTAGGGTCGGGCAGTTTCACAGATACGCAGTATTTT
TRBD2	16	-	TRBJ2-5	TRBV20-1	CSARAPAELAGETQYF	TGCAGTGCTAGGGCCCCCGCGGAGCTAGCGGGGGAGACCCAGTACTTC